What follows are 11 T cell receptor beta chains derived from one specimen sequenced in a study of blood T cell repertoires in COVID-19. The repertoire was sequenced with immunoSEQ multiplex PCR; TCRdb's copy has only in-frame clones and lacks some. Among approximately 210,000 clones listed, about four fifths were seen once. Sequenced material: peripheral blood. The receptor set was obtained from a woman in her sixties or seventies with active or convalescent COVID-19.

The gene calls are TRBV19 and TRBJ1-5; D possibly corresponds to TRBD1 (6 bases). The CDR3 has 16 amino acids. Germline loops: CDR1 LNHDA, CDR2 SQIVND (reference sequence). Deletions cut 4 bases from V and 5 bases from J, with 18 bases between. The CDR3 sequence is CASSTTRRAGDQPQHF. The CDR3 nucleotides are TGTGCCAGTAGTACAACCCGCAGGGCAGGGGATCAGCCCCAGCATTTT.

V and J are TRBV5-4 and TRBJ2-3, with unresolved D. CDR3 length: 13 amino acids. Germline lookup yields CDR1 SGHNT and CDR2 YYREEE (reference sequence). Trimming took 2 bases from V and 2 from J, leaving 6 bases between them. The CDR3 region is CASSLTITDTQYF. The CDR3 region has the DNA TGTGCCAGCAGCTTAACTATCACAGATACGCAGTATTTT.

This clone showed up just a few times. The V and J genes are TRBV19 and TRBJ2-3, with D possibly matching TRBD2 (5 bases). CDR1 is LNHDA and CDR2 is SQIVND in the germline V gene (reference sequence). Trimming took off 1 base at V and 4 bases at J, with 15 bases between the two ends. The CDR3 sequence is 16 residues long. The CDR3 DNA sequence: TGTGCCAGTAGTATAGTGAGCGGAGCGAGGTCAGATACGCAGTATTTT. Protein product: CASSIVSGARSDTQYF. Combining the CDR3 with reference TRBV19 and TRBJ2-3 gives the whole variable domain DGGITQSPKYLFRKEGQNVTLSCEQNLNHDAMYWYRQDPGQGLRLIYYSQIVNDFQKGDIAEGYSVSREKKESFPLTVTSAQKNPTAFYLCASSIVSGARSDTQYFGPGTRLTVL.

The chain carries TRBV5-1 and TRBJ2-3, with D possibly being TRBD2 (5 bases). Trimming took off 2 bases at V and 4 bases at J, with 8 bases between the two ends. This CDR3 spans 13 amino acids. Germline-derived CDR1 and CDR2 are SGHRS and YFSETQ. CDR3 sequence reads: CASSFFGADTQYF. The CDR3 DNA reads TGCGCCAGCAGCTTCTTCGGGGCAGATACGCAGTATTTT.

The CDR3: CASSPIGGPTLYQPQHF. The CDR3 nucleotides read TGTGCCAGCTCACCCATCGGAGGCCCCACCCTTTATCAGCCCCAGCATTTT. This chain uses TRBV18 with TRBJ1-5; D is ambiguous. Trimming stripped 3 bases from V and 5 bases from J, with 20 bases between. Germline V gene lookup returns CDR1 KGHSH and CDR2 LQKENI. The CDR3 has 17 residues.

This chain uses TRBV5-1 with TRBJ2-3; weak D call: TRBD2 (5 bases). In germline, CDR1 is SGHRS, CDR2 YFSETQ. V lost 2 bases and J 2 bases, leaving 12 bases between the germline ends. The CDR3 runs to 15 residues. In nucleotides, the CDR3 is TGCGCCAGCAGCTTCCGCGGGTATCACACAGATACGCAGTATTTT. It encodes CASSFRGYHTDTQYF.

The chain recombines TRBV7-8 with TRBJ2-5, with D unclear. V lost 5 bases to trimming and J lost 5 bases, with 9 bases between them. The CDR3 loop spans 12 amino acids. Germline V CDR1 and CDR2: SGHVS, FQNEAQ. CDR3 region: CASSLRQETQYF. The CDR3 bases are TGTGCCAGCAGCCTGCGGCAGGAGACCCAGTACTTC.

The CDR3 spells CASSVQGEVGNTIYF. The CDR3 nucleotides are TGTGCCAGCAGCGTACAGGGGGAGGTTGGAAACACCATATATTTT. V and J are TRBV6-5 and TRBJ1-3; 8 nucleotides align to TRBD1. The CDR3 covers 15 residues. V trimming: 6 bases; J trimming: 3 bases; junction bases outside the gene matches: 7. Germline loops: CDR1 MNHEY, CDR2 SVGAGI.

The V and J genes are TRBV3-1 (or the pseudogene TRBV3-2) and TRBJ2-1, with 7 bases that match TRBD2. V lost 0 bases and J lost 6; bases outside the gene matches: 5. This CDR3 is built from 15 residues. Germline CDR1 is LGHDT and CDR2 is YNNKEL (reference sequence). The CDR3 sequence is CASSQDVWGGNEQFF. CDR3 in DNA: TGTGCCAGCAGCCAAGATGTATGGGGGGGCAATGAGCAGTTCTTC.

The V gene is TRBV27, the J gene TRBJ1-2; the match to TRBD1 covers 8 bases. The V segment lost 8 bases and the J segment 4 bases; nucleotides outside the gene matches: 6. The CDR3 is 13 amino acids. Germline V gene data show CDR1 as MNHEY and CDR2 as SMNVEV (reference sequence). CDR3 DNA: TGTGCCAGCGTGGACAGGGCCCTCTATGGCTACACCTTC. Protein: CASVDRALYGYTF.

The chain couples TRBV28 to TRBJ1-2; 8 bases align to TRBD1. The CDR3 length is 15 residues. Trimming at V came to 6 bases and at J to 8 bases, leaving 14 bases not matched to a gene. CDR1 and CDR2 from the germline V gene are MDHEN and SYDVKM. The CDR3 nucleotides read TGTGCCAGCAGGCGGGACAGGTCCTATTTGGGCGGCTACACCTTC. It yields the protein CASRRDRSYLGGYTF.